The text below deals with one T cell receptor beta chain. The data derive from a study of cytomegalovirus exposure and HLA in healthy donors. Between the trimmed V and J ends, which lost 3 bases and 0 bases, there was a span of 18 bases. The CDR3 loop spans 17 amino acids. The germline CDR1 and CDR2 sequences are MDHEN and SYDVKM. PCR primers comprised 60 Vbeta and 13 Jbeta primers. TCRdb keeps only in-frame clones here, not all; method: immunoSEQ multiplex PCR. The data contain over 200,000 clones, about 80% of them singletons. This TCR derives from a middle-aged woman in good health and CMV-seronegative. V usage is TRBV28 and J usage is TRBJ2-7; TRBD1 is a possible D gene (5 bases). Specimen: PBMCs. CDR3: CASSFNYHRPSSYEQYF. CDR3 coding DNA: TGTGCCAGCAGTTTTAATTATCACAGGCCCTCCTCCTACGAGCAGTACTTC.